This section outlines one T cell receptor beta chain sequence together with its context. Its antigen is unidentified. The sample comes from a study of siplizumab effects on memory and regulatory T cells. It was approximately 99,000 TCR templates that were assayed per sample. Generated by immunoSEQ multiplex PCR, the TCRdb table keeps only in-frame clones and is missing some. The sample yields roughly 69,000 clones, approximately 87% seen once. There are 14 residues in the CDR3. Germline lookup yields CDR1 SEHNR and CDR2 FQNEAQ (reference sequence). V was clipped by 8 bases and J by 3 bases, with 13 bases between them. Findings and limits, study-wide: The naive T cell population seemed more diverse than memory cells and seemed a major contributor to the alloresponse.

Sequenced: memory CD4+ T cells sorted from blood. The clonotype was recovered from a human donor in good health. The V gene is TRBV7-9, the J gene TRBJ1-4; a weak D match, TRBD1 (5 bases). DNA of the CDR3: TGTGCCAGCGAAATGCAGGGTCCTAATGAAAAACTGTTTTTT. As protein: CASEMQGPNEKLFF. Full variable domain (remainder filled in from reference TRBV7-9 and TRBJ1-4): DTGVSQNPRHKITKRGQNVTFRCDPISEHNRLYWYRQTLGQGPEFLTYFQNEAQLEKSRLLSDRFSAERPKGSFSTLEIQRTEQGDSAMYLCASEMQGPNEKLFFGSGTQLSVL.